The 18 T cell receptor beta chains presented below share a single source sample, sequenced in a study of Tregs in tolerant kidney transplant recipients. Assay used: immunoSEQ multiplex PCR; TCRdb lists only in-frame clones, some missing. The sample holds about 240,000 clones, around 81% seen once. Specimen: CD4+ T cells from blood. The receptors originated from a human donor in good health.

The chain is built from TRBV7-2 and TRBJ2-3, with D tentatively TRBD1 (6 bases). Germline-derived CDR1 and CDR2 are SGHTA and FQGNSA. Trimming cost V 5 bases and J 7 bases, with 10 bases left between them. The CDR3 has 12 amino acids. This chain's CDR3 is CASSPGQYTQYF. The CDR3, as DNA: TGTGCCAGCAGCCCGGGACAATATACGCAGTATTTT.

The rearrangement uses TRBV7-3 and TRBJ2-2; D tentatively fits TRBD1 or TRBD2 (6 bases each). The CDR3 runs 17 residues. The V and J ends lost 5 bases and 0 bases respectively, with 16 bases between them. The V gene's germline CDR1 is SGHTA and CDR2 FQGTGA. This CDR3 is CASSLDRRGANTGELFF. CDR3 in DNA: TGTGCCAGCAGCCTCGACAGGAGGGGCGCGAACACCGGGGAGCTGTTTTTT.

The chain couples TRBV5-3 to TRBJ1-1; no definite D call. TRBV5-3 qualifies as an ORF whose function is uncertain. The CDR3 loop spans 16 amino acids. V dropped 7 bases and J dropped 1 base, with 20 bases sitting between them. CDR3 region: CARHLMEAVKNTEAFF. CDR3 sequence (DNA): TGTGCCAGACACCTTATGGAGGCTGTGAAGAACACTGAAGCTTTCTTT.

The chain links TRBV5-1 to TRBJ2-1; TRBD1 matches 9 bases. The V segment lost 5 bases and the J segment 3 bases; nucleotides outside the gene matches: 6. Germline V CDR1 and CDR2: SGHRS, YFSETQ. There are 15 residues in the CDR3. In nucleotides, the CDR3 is TGCGCCAGCAGGGCGGGACAGGGAAACTACAATGAGCAGTTCTTC. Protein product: CASRAGQGNYNEQFF.

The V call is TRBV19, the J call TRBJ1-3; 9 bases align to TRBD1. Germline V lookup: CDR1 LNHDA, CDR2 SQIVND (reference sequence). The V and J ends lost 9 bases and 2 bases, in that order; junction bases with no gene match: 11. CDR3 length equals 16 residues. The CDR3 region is CASRRQGEDAGNTIYF. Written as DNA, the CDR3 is TGTGCCAGCCGACGACAGGGGGAGGACGCTGGAAACACCATATATTTT.

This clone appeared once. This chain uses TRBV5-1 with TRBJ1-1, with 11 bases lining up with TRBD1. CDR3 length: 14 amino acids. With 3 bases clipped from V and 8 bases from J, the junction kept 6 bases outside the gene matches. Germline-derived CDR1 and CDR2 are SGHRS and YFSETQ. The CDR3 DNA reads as TGCGCCAGCAGCTCCGGACAGGGGGCGCGAGAAGCTTTCTTT. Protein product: CASSSGQGAREAFF.

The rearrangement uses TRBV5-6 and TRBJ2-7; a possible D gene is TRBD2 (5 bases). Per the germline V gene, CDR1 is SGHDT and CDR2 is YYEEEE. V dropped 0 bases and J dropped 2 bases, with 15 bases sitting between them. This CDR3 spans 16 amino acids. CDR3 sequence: CASSLAGNRGAYEQYF. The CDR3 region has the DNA TGTGCCAGCAGCTTGGCCGGGAATCGCGGAGCCTACGAGCAGTACTTC.

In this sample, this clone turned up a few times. This chain's CDR3 is CASSLGGLLLWETQYF. The DNA of the CDR3 is TGCGCCAGCAGCCTGGGTGGGCTTCTACTGTGGGAGACCCAGTACTTC. V is TRBV5-1 and J is TRBJ2-5; D is uncertain. The germline V and J ends were trimmed by 4 bases and 5 bases, with 21 bases remaining between them. The germline V gene encodes CDR1 SGHRS and CDR2 YFSETQ. The CDR3 is made up of 16 amino acids.

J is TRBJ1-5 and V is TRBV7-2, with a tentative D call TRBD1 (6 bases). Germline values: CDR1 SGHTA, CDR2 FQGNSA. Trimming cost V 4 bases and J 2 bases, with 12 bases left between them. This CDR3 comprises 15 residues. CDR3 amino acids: CASSSTGTGNQPQHF. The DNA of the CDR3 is TGTGCCAGCAGCTCGACAGGTACAGGCAATCAGCCCCAGCATTTT.

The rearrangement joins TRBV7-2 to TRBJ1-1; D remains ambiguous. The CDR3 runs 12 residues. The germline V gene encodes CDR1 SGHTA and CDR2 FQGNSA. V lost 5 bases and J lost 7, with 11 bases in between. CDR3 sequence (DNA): TGTGCCAGCAGCAAAAGAATAAGTGAAGCTTTCTTT. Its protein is CASSKRISEAFF.

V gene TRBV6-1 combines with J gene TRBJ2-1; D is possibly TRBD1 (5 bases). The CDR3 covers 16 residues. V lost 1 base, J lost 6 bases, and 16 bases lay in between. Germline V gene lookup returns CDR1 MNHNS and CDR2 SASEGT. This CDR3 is CASSEGRGELRNEQFF. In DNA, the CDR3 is TGTGCCAGCAGTGAAGGAAGGGGTGAGCTACGCAATGAGCAGTTCTTC.

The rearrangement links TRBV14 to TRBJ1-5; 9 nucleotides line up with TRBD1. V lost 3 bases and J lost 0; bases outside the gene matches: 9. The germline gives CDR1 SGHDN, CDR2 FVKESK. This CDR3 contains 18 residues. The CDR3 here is CASSHTRTGVLSNQPQHF. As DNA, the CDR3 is TGTGCCAGCAGCCATACCAGGACAGGGGTACTTAGCAATCAGCCCCAGCATTTT.

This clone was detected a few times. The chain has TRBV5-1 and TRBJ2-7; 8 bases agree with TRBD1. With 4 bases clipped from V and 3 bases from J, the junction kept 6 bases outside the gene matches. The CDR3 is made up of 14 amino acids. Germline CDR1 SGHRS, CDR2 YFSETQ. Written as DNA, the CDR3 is TGCGCCAGCAGCATGACAGGGGCCCTCTACGAGCAGTACTTC. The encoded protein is CASSMTGALYEQYF. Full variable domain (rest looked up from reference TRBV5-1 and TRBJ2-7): KAGVTQTPRYLIKTRGQQVTLSCSPISGHRSVSWYQQTPGQGLQFLFEYFSETQRNKGNFPGRFSGRQFSNSRSEMNVSTLELGDSALYLCASSMTGALYEQYFGPGTRLTVT.

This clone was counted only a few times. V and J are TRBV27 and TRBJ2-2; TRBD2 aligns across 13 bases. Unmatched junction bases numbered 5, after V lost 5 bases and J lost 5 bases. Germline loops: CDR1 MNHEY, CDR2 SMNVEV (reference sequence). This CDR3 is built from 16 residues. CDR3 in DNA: TGTGCCAGCAGTAGGACTAGCGGGAGTTTTACCGGGGAGCTGTTTTTT. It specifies CASSRTSGSFTGELFF.

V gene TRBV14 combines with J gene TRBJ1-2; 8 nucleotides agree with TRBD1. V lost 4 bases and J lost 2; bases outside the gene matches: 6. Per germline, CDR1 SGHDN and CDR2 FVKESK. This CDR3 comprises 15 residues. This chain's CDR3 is CASSPGTGGNYGYTF. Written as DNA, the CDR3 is TGTGCCAGCAGCCCCGGGACAGGAGGCAACTATGGCTACACCTTC.

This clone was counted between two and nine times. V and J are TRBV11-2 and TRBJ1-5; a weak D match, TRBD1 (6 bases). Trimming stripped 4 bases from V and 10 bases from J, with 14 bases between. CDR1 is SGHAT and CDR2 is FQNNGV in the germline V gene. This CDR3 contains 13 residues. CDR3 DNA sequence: TGTGCCAGCAGCTCCCAACAGGGAGTACCCCAGCATTTT. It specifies CASSSQQGVPQHF. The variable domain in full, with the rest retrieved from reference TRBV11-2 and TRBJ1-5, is EAGVAQSPRYKIIEKRQSVAFWCNPISGHATLYWYQQILGQGPKLLIQFQNNGVVDDSQLPKDRFSAERLKGVDSTLKIQPAKLEDSAVYLCASSSQQGVPQHFGDGTRLSIL.

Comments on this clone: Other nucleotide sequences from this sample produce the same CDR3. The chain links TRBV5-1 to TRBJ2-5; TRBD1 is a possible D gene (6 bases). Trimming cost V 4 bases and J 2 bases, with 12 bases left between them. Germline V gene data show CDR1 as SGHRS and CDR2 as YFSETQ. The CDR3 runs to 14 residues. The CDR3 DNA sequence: TGCGCCAGCAGCCACACCGGACAGCAAGAGACCCAGTACTTC. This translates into CASSHTGQQETQYF.

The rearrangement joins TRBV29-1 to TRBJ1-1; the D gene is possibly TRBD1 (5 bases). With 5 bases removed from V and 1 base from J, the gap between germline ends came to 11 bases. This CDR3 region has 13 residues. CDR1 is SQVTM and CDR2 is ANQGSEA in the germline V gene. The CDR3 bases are TGCAGCGTTACGGGACTGCGGAACACTGAAGCTTTCTTT. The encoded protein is CSVTGLRNTEAFF.